One and the same sample provided the 18 T cell receptor beta chains below, sequenced in a study of T cells in Graves' hyperthyroidism and ophthalmopathy. RNA transcripts were the template for amplifying TCR beta CDR3 regions. In the first-round RT-PCR of the TCR CDR3, the HTBI primer set was used. TCRdb analysed the multiplex PCR reads with MiXCR anew, one entry per CDR3 protein. The sample includes about 320,000 distinct CDR3 sequences, over 15% seen only once; the top ten take around a third. The sample taken for sequencing was blood. The receptors derive from a man aged 30-40 years with Graves' hyperthyroidism.

This clonotype was seen ten or more times. The chain couples TRBV28 to TRBJ2-7; 9 bases match TRBD1. The CDR3 covers 13 residues. The V segment lost 6 bases and the J segment 4 bases; nucleotides outside the gene matches: 4. Germline V gene data show CDR1 as MDHEN and CDR2 as SYDVKM. The chain's CDR3 is CASSRDRVYEQYF. The DNA of the CDR3 is TGTGCCAGCAGCCGGGACAGGGTATACGAGCAGTACTTC.

This chain connects TRBV19 to TRBJ1-5; TRBD1 matches at 8 bases. J gave up 6 bases and V 5 bases, and 3 bases lay outside the gene matches. Germline CDR1 reads LNHDA; CDR2 reads SQIVND (reference sequence). The CDR3 has 13 residues. The CDR3 region has the DNA TGTGCCAGTAGTTGGGACAGGTCTCAGCCCCAGCATTTT. Encoded protein: CASSWDRSQPQHF.

This clonotype was seen only a few times. The J gene is TRBJ2-2, the V gene TRBV6-1, with D possibly TRBD1 on 6 matching bases. With 6 bases removed from V and 0 bases from J, the gap between germline ends came to 14 bases. Germline CDR1 and CDR2: MNHNS and SASEGT. The length of the CDR3 is 16 residues. The CDR3, as DNA: TGTGCCAGCAGAAACTCCGGGACACCGAACACCGGGGAGCTGTTTTTT. This sequence encodes CASRNSGTPNTGELFF.

This clonotype was observed many times. This chain uses TRBV30 with TRBJ1-1; tentatively, D is TRBD1 (6 bases). The V end was cut by 3 bases, the J end by 0 bases, with 11 bases between. In germline, CDR1 is GTSNPN, CDR2 SVGIG (reference sequence). This CDR3 has 14 residues. The CDR3 sequence is CAWRRGTMNTEAFF. CDR3 nucleotides: TGTGCCTGGAGAAGGGGGACAATGAACACTGAAGCTTTCTTT.

At least ten counts were recorded for this clonotype. J is TRBJ1-2 and V is TRBV12-3 or TRBV12-4; D is possibly TRBD1 (5 bases). V was clipped by 6 bases and J by 6 bases, with 17 bases between them. This CDR3 is 14 amino acids long. CDR3: CASRITTGGNGYTF. Here the CDR3 DNA reads TGTGCCAGCAGAATAACTACTGGGGGGAATGGCTACACCTTC.

V and J are TRBV19 and TRBJ2-1; no firm D call. The CDR3 runs to 12 residues. Per the germline V gene, CDR1 is LNHDA and CDR2 is SQIVND (reference sequence). The V gene lost 4 bases and the J gene lost 6 bases, with 7 bases spanning the gap. CDR3 DNA: TGTGCCAGTAGTAATATCCTCAATGAGCAGTTCTTC. Its translation: CASSNILNEQFF.

This clonotype was observed many times. V and J are TRBV5-1 and TRBJ2-2; D unclear. The CDR3 has 16 residues. V lost 0 bases and J lost 1, with 10 bases in between. Germline assignment: CDR1 SGHRS and CDR2 YFSETQ. CDR3 residues: CASSLETYVNTGELFF. CDR3 coding DNA: TGCGCCAGCAGCTTGGAAACCTATGTGAACACCGGGGAGCTGTTTTTT.

Only a few counts were recorded for this clonotype. The V gene is TRBV5-1, the J gene TRBJ2-5, with D maybe TRBD1 (5 bases). The germline CDR1 and CDR2 sequences are SGHRS and YFSETQ. The ends were cut back, 0 bases at V and 1 base at J, with 13 bases in the middle. The length of the CDR3 is 16 residues. The CDR3 protein is CASSLGVQGFQETQYF. In nucleotides, the CDR3 is TGCGCCAGCAGCTTGGGGGTCCAGGGTTTCCAAGAGACCCAGTACTTC. Based on the CDR3 plus reference TRBV5-1 and TRBJ2-5, the full variable domain is KAGVTQTPRYLIKTRGQQVTLSCSPISGHRSVSWYQQTPGQGLQFLFEYFSETQRNKGNFPGRFSGRQFSNSRSEMNVSTLELGDSALYLCASSLGVQGFQETQYFGPGTRLLVL.

The chain employs TRBV5-1 and TRBJ2-3; TRBD1 matches 9 bases. The V gene end was trimmed by 7 bases and the J gene end by 4 bases; junction bases not matched to a gene: 4. The germline V gene has CDR1 SGHRS and CDR2 YFSETQ. The CDR3 has 13 amino acids. Here the CDR3 reads CASFGTGPDTQYF. Here the CDR3 DNA reads TGCGCCAGCTTTGGGACAGGGCCAGATACGCAGTATTTT.

V usage is TRBV11-2 and J usage is TRBJ1-5; D is unresolved. The CDR3 spans 15 residues. Trimming took 5 bases from V and 0 from J, leaving 11 bases between them. Per the germline V gene, CDR1 is SGHAT and CDR2 is FQNNGV. The chain's CDR3 is CASSRTTDSNQPQHF. The CDR3 region has the DNA TGTGCCAGCAGCCGCACGACGGATAGCAATCAGCCCCAGCATTTT.

There are many counts of this clonotype. The rearrangement links TRBV2 to TRBJ2-3; 9 nucleotides agree with TRBD2. Trimming removed 8 bases from V and 6 bases from J; junction bases left unmatched: 6. The V gene's germline CDR1 is SNHLY and CDR2 FYNNEI. This CDR3 is built from 13 residues. CDR3 amino acids: CASGGLARDTQYF. The CDR3 DNA reads TGTGCCAGCGGTGGACTAGCGAGGGATACGCAGTATTTT.

The DNA of the CDR3 is TGTGCCAGCAGTTTTGCGGGAGAAGTATACGAGCAGTACTTC. This gives the protein CASSFAGEVYEQYF. The chain carries TRBV2 and TRBJ2-7; TRBD2 matches 7 bases. Trimming took 5 bases from V and 4 from J; bases not matched to a gene: 8. Germline CDR1 and CDR2: SNHLY and FYNNEI. The CDR3 runs to 14 residues.

J is TRBJ2-1 and V is TRBV4-1; D perhaps matches TRBD2 (5 bases). Trimming left V 0 bases short and J 3 bases short, with 12 bases between. The CDR3 contains 16 residues. The germline CDR1 and CDR2 sequences are MGHRA and YSYEKL. CDR3 nucleotides: TGCGCCAGCAGCCAAGAGTACGGGAATGACTACAATGAGCAGTTCTTC. It encodes CASSQEYGNDYNEQFF.

This clonotype was recorded many times. V and J are TRBV7-9 and TRBJ2-1; 10 nucleotides agree with TRBD2. Germline lookup yields CDR1 SEHNR and CDR2 FQNEAQ (reference sequence). This CDR3 comprises 18 residues. V dropped 5 bases and J dropped 8; count of bases not matched to a gene: 18. The DNA for the CDR3 is TGTGCCAGCAGCCCCCGGGGGGTAGCGGGAGGAGGTGTGGATGAGCAGTTCTTC. This encodes CASSPRGVAGGGVDEQFF.

This clonotype has just a few counts. The gene calls are TRBV12-3 or TRBV12-4 and TRBJ1-2; 10 nucleotides align to TRBD1. This CDR3 has 15 residues. Unmatched junction bases numbered 6, after V lost 2 bases and J lost 6 bases. The CDR3 region is CASSLIVGTGDGYTF. The CDR3 bases are TGTGCCAGCAGTTTAATTGTAGGGACAGGGGATGGCTACACCTTC.

This clonotype showed up just a few times. V and J are TRBV7-9 and TRBJ2-1; D is tentatively TRBD1 or TRBD2 (5 bases each). Germline V gene lookup returns CDR1 SEHNR and CDR2 FQNEAQ (reference sequence). The CDR3 totals 16 residues. Deletions cut 5 bases from V and 5 bases from J, with 19 bases between. CDR3 sequence: CASSPRGGQFDNEQFF. CDR3 DNA sequence: TGTGCCAGCAGCCCCCGGGGCGGTCAATTTGACAATGAGCAGTTCTTC.

There are many counts of this clonotype. The rearrangement uses TRBV20-1 and TRBJ1-2, with D uncertain. Trimming pared 0 bases from V and 7 bases from J, leaving 12 bases between. This CDR3 has 13 residues. Germline CDR1 DFQATT, CDR2 SNEGSKA (reference sequence). The CDR3 DNA sequence: TGCAGTGCTAGAGAGGGCGACCGGGTTGGCTACACCTTC. It translates to CSAREGDRVGYTF.

The gene calls are TRBV6-1 and TRBJ1-4; unclear D gene. Trimming cost V 5 bases and J 0 bases, with 7 bases left between them. The CDR3 extends over 14 amino acids. Germline assignment: CDR1 MNHNS and CDR2 SASEGT. The CDR3 spells CASSSPTTNEKLFF. Here the CDR3 DNA reads TGTGCCAGCAGTTCGCCGACAACTAATGAAAAACTGTTTTTT.